This T cell receptor beta chain was sequenced for a study of identical twins. In this sample, this clonotype turned up a few times. TCRdb re-derived calls from the 5' RACE reads in MiXCR, one entry per CDR3 protein. The profile covers hundreds of thousands of distinct CDR3 sequences, with over 5% appearing a single time and 1.5% to 2% taken by the ten largest. The sequenced sample consisted of naive T cells sorted from blood. The sequence was obtained from a man between 18 and 29 years old in good health.

DNA of the CDR3: TGTGCCAGCAGATATGCCGGGACACCCAACAATGAGCAGTTCTTC. It codes for CASRYAGTPNNEQFF. The rearrangement uses TRBV12-3 or TRBV12-4 and TRBJ2-1; perhaps TRBD1 as D (6 bases). Trimming shortened V by 6 bases and J by 5 bases, and 17 bases separated the two germline ends. This CDR3 has 15 amino acids.